The sequence of this TCR beta chain was determined in a study of cytomegalovirus exposure and HLA in healthy donors (dated 2017 in TCRdb). Regarding the complete study: An earlier analysis of approximately 640 of the donors reported roughly 300 Gb of sequence data and roughly 110 million unique TCR beta sequences from 150 million to 200 million T cells. About 280 gigabases of sequencing data and around 85 million unique TCR sequences made up an early release that covered several hundred HLA-typed donors. Of the approximately 400 genotyped donors, over 65% fell in the genetic ancestry cluster associated with self-reported Caucasian donors. The study aimed to test whether signatures of past pathogen exposure could be identified by cataloging public T cell receptors. The study profiled the T cell repertoires of some 610 subjects by immunosequencing and related them to cytomegalovirus serostatus. A separate validation cohort of 100 to 150 different subjects was used in addition to the approximately 700-subject first cohort. High-throughput TCR immunosequencing, statistical association of individual TCRs with disease status, and machine learning were combined to predict cytomegalovirus infection status. A later analysis re-analyzed previously published TCR beta repertoires from 666 donors and added high-resolution HLA genotyping to study TCR occurrence patterns. The later analysis used no new phenotypic data to find candidate immune exposures, relying instead on TCR beta sequences and their occurrence across donors. To decide whether each TCR beta V gene segment behaved as functional or pseudogenic, an earlier analysis of approximately 590 of the donors relied on high-throughput TCR beta sequencing. Donor age, sex, ethnicity and CMV serostatus were compiled together with the repertoire data. In a later genetic analysis, genome-wide SNP genotypes for about 65% of the roughly 700 donors were used, and that subset was treated as a discovery cohort. Every discovery cohort repertoire had been produced on one sequencing platform. Class I and class II HLA loci were covered by the typing at four-digit resolution. The number of donors typed differed by locus, with 629-630 for A, B, C, DRB1 and DQB1, around 500 for DQA1, nearly 610 for DPA1, and 400 to 490 for DPB1. Roughly 5 DR-DQ haplotypes were treated as single units for association and clustering because of strong linkage in the cohort. On average, approximately 250,000 unique TCR beta nucleotide sequences were sequenced per donor among a few hundred genotyped donors of the cohort, with roughly 18% of those sequences being non-productive.

According to the germline V gene, CDR1 reads MNHNS and CDR2 reads SASEGT. Trimming takes 6 bases from V and 3 bases from J, and the germline ends sit 12 bases apart. The CDR3 sequence holds 13 residues, the cysteine and phenylalanine included. Just the 39-base CDR3 DNA is kept, in frame starting at base 1. Beyond this particular receptor, the publication reports: A later analysis associated 15,000 to 20,000 TCR beta sequences with specific HLA alleles at a false discovery rate of 0.05. An earlier analysis of approximately 540 of the donors showed that most TCR beta V segments appeared in productive rearrangements either about 90% or about 30% of the time, which broadly matched IMGT annotations. According to a later analysis, most CMV-associated TCR beta chains appeared to be HLA-restricted, and the HLA associations seemed to be driven largely by CMV exposure. Linkage disequilibrium might explain the correlated functional status among segregating V segments, but an unknown experimental factor could not be excluded. In a later genetic analysis, fewer N-insertions in productive TCRs were reported among donors in an Asian-associated ancestry cluster than the 666-donor mean. A group of highly shared sequence variants was considered likely to be a technical artifact of the sequencing pipeline. The authors suggested that the approach could potentially be generalized to other disease states and immunological phenotypes. For the cohort, immune exposure information was limited to CMV serostatus. In a later analysis, HLA-associated TCR beta chains were found to be more clonally expanded and to have lower generation probabilities than equally common non-associated chains. A few of the identified cytomegalovirus-associated TCR beta chains were confirmed in vitro to be specific for cytomegalovirus antigens. A further reported finding was that TCR beta sequences accurately predicted the HLA-A and HLA-B alleles for most subjects in the first cohort. According to a later analysis, parvovirus B19, influenza, CMV and Epstein-Barr virus appeared linked to several top co-occurrence clusters. Most TCR sequences were observed very rarely across donors, whereas some public TCRs were present in many individuals. HLA typing was unavailable for some donors at each locus, so association tests used only the typed subset. Presence/absence analyses assumed roughly uniform sequencing depth across donors, an assumption that may not hold. When HLA alleles, especially DR and DQ, strongly co-occurred, attributing TCR associations to individual alleles was difficult. According to a later analysis, TCR association rates differed among HLA loci, with DRB1 alleles showing the most associated TCRs and HLA-C alleles showing the fewest. An association between a missense DCLRE1C variant and V-gene and J-gene trimming of TCR beta chains was found in a later genetic analysis and replicated in an independent cohort. Cytomegalovirus status was reported to be diagnosed by the classifier with high specificity and sensitivity in both the original and validation cohorts. In this cohort, only TCR beta chains were sequenced, and detectable features were limited by the absence of alpha or paired-chain data. The study listed 164 TCR beta chains as associated with cytomegalovirus. Because counts were too low, 15 or so rarely observed V segments, including chromosome 9 orphons, were excluded from the earlier analysis of a few hundred of the donors. Some IMGT-functional V segments, including TRBV6-2 and TRBV6-3, could not be told apart with the 87-base-pair reads, so those segments were excluded.

The cohort was made up of approximately 700 healthy bone marrow donors. All cohort members were sampled while nominally healthy, although unrecorded immune exposures were likely present. The donor tested CMV seronegative and was one of the 352 seronegative cohort members. Each donor provided a peripheral blood sample, and peripheral blood mononuclear cells were used for TCR beta sequencing. The Qiagen DNeasy Blood Extraction Kit was used to extract genomic DNA from the blood cell samples. As concerns this clone: It has no known antigen specificity. No much larger clone is present one base from it, and per-base qualities are unavailable.

The library was obtained by the immunoSEQ multiplex PCR assay. The multiplex PCR relied on a mix of 60 forward primers for TCR Vbeta segments and 13 reverse primers for TCR Jbeta segments. The CDR3 region of rearranged TCR beta genes was amplified from genomic DNA with a multiplex PCR assay. The Illumina HiSeq System was used to sequence the amplified TCR beta libraries as 87-base-pair reads. The original methods were these. A later analysis tallied tens of millions of unique TCR beta chains across the 650 to 750 repertoires, and approximately 12 million of those chains were shared by two or more donors. To remove PCR and sequencing errors, raw reads were error-corrected and collapsed into unique sequences using a nearest-neighbor algorithm that merged closely related sequences. CDR3 sequences were aligned to IMGT reference sequences to assign V, D and J gene segments. For a sequence to be retained, a match of at least six nucleotides was required to both a V gene segment and a J gene segment. Rearrangements were classified as productive when the CDR3 lacked stop codons and remained in frame with V and J, and all other rearrangements were classified as non-productive. CDR3 was defined according to IMGT convention as the region running from the second conserved V-encoded cysteine to the conserved J-encoded phenylalanine. In an earlier analysis of around 570 of the donors, sequences lacking an unambiguous match to a single V gene segment were excluded. In an earlier analysis of approximately 590 of the donors, a V segment was called functional when productive rearrangements were above 56.7%, and segregating when the standard deviation between donors exceeded 5%. A statistical classification framework was built for diagnosing cytomegalovirus status from the catalog of TCR beta chain sequences. In a later analysis, TCR nucleotide sequences were compared against IMGT/GENE-DB human TR gene sequences so that V and J genes could be assigned. A later analysis assigned CDR3 sequences and most-parsimonious VDJ recombination scenarios with the TCRdist pipeline. In a later analysis, every TCR beta chain was defined by the combination of its CDR3 amino acid sequence and its V-gene family, and reads without a unique V-gene family were dropped. As a way to deal with suspected cross-contamination and a sequencing artifact, a later analysis dropped roughly 620 nucleotide sequences that were highly shared and had low generation probability. In a later analysis, a clonal expansion index was calculated for each public chain from normalized within-repertoire ranks of inferred template counts. In a later analysis, generation probabilities were computed with a VDJ recombination model fitted to out-of-frame rearrangements, and the resulting probabilities were checked against IGoR. Hypergeometric tests were used in a later analysis to score TCR-TCR, TCR-HLA and TCR-CMV co-occurrence, with a repertoire-size bias correction applied to the TCR pairs. To estimate false discovery rates, a later analysis permuted the HLA or CMV assignments 20 times. In a later analysis, co-occurring TCRs were grouped with DBSCAN, and TCRdist sequence similarity was added when clustering was performed within HLA-allele-positive subsets. Co-occurrence clustering excluded repertoires with fewer than 30,000 or more than 120,000 public chains, plus five with anomalous nucleotide sharing. What TCRdb holds here is the immuneACCESS table cut down to in-frame rearrangements. Part of the clones is not present; checked against another copy, under half of the missing clones reflect an unresolved V gene, and the others are unexplained. D and trimming come from the DNA, and the V and J calls and clone size come from that table. The sample yields around 170,000 clones; around three quarters were counted once. In total, the top ten clones hold 1.9% of the sample.

Material: PBMCs. This chain is built from TRBV6-1 and TRBJ2-7; perhaps TRBD1 is the D gene, with 6 bases matching. This clonotype originated in a woman younger than 45 in good health and CMV-seronegative. CDR3 reads: CASSDRIYYEQYF. At the DNA level, the sequence is TGTGCCAGCAGCGACAGGATATACTACGAGCAGTACTTC.